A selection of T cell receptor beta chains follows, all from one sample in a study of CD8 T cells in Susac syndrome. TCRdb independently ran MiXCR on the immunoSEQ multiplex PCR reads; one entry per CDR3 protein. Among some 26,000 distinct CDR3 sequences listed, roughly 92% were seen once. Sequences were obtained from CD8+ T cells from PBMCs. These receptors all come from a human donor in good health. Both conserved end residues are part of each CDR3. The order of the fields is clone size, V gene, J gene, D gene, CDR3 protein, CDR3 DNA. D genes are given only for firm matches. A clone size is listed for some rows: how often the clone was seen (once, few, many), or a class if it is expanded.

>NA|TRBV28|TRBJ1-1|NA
CASEQGRPNTEAFF
TGTGCCAGTGAACAGGGACGGCCGAACACTGAAGCTTTCTTT
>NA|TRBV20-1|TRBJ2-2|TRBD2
CSAWTLSGGAVGELFF
TGCAGTGCTTGGACCCTTAGCGGGGGGGCGGTCGGGGAGCTGTTTTTT
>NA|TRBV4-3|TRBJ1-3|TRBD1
CASSQGTGGSGNTIYF
TGCGCCAGCAGCCAGGGGACAGGGGGCTCTGGAAACACCATATATTTT
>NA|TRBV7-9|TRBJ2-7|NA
CASSPDTEQYF
TGTGCCAGCAGCCCGGACACCGAGCAGTACTTC
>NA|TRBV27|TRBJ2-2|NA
CASRTWGRGFTGELFF
TGTGCCAGCAGGACCTGGGGTAGGGGGTTCACCGGGGAGCTGTTTTTT
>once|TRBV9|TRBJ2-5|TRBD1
CASSAGTGGQETQYF
TGTGCCAGCAGCGCGGGGACAGGGGGCCAAGAGACCCAGTACTTC
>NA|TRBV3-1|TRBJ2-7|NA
CASSQDRASSYEQYF
TGTGCCAGCAGCCAAGACAGGGCTTCATCCTACGAGCAGTACTTC
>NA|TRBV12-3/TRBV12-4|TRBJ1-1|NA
CASSFSGVGVAEAFF
TGTGCCAGCAGTTTTTCAGGGGTTGGAGTGGCTGAAGCTTTCTTT
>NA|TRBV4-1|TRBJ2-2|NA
CASSQVMGTGELFF
TGCGCCAGCAGCCAAGTGATGGGAACCGGGGAGCTGTTTTTT
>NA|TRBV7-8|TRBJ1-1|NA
CASSTGPQDTEAFF
TGTGCCAGCAGCACGGGACCTCAGGACACTGAAGCTTTCTTT
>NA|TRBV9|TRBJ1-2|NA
CASSASASRDYGYTF
TGTGCCAGCAGCGCGTCAGCGTCGAGGGACTATGGCTACACCTTC
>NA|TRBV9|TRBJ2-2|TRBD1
CASSPWTGQNTGELFF
TGTGCCAGCAGCCCATGGACAGGCCAGAACACCGGGGAGCTGTTTTTT
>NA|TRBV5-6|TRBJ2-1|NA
CASSVADEQFF
TGTGCCAGCAGCGTAGCAGATGAGCAGTTCTTC
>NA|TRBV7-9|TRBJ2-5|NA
CASSLLGQGQETQYF
TGTGCCAGCAGCTTACTGGGGCAGGGACAAGAGACCCAGTACTTC
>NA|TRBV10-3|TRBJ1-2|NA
CATRTAIGYTF
TGTGCCACTCGGACAGCCATTGGCTACACCTTC
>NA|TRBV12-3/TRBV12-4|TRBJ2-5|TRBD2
CASSPGLAGLETQYF
TGTGCCAGCAGTCCCGGACTAGCGGGCCTGGAGACCCAGTACTTC
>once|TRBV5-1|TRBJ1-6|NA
CASSLGTNNSPLHF
TGCGCCAGCAGCTTGGGGACAAATAATTCACCCCTCCACTTT
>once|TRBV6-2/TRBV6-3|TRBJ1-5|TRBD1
CASSYGGTGLNQPQHF
TGTGCCAGCAGTTACGGGGGGACAGGACTCAATCAGCCCCAGCATTTT
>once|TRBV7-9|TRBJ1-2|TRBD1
CASTGTGVTYGYTF
TGTGCCAGCACCGGGACAGGGGTCACTTATGGCTACACCTTC
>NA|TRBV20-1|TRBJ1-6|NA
CSARGGAASYNSPLHF
TGCAGTGCTAGAGGGGGGGCCGCGTCCTATAATTCACCCCTCCACTTT
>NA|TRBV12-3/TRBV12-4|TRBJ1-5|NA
CASSPGAAQHF
TGTGCCAGCAGCCCAGGGGCGGCCCAGCATTTT
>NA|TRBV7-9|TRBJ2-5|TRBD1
CASSASETGVRETQYF
TGTGCCAGCAGCGCTTCAGAAACAGGGGTACGGGAGACCCAGTACTTC
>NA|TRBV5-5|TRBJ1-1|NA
CATCLDLGTEAFF
TGTGCCACCTGCCTGGACCTAGGCACTGAAGCTTTCTTT
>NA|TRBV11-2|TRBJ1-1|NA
CASSPVGRPNTEAFF
TGTGCCAGCAGCCCCGTGGGTAGGCCGAACACTGAAGCTTTCTTT
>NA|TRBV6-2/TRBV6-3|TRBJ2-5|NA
CASSRDRETQYF
TGTGCCAGCAGCCGCGACAGGGAGACCCAGTACTTC
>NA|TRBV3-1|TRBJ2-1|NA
CASSQLGGARSYNEQFF
TGTGCCAGCAGCCAGCTGGGGGGGGCACGATCCTACAATGAGCAGTTCTTC
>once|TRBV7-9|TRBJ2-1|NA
CASSPRTVGYKVF
TGTGCCAGCAGCCCAAGGACTGTGGGATACAAGGTCTTC
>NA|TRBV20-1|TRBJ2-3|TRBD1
CSATGTGGGDSDTQYF
TGCAGTGCTACCGGGACAGGCGGAGGGGATTCAGATACGCAGTATTTT
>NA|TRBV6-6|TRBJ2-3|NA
CASSYRETDTQYF
TGTGCCAGCAGTTACAGGGAGACAGATACGCAGTATTTT
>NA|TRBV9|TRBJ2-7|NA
CASSVEGVDEQYF
TGTGCCAGCAGCGTAGAGGGCGTAGACGAGCAGTACTTC
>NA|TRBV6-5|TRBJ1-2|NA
CASRDYSVDGYTF
TGTGCCAGCAGAGACTACAGCGTGGATGGCTACACCTTC
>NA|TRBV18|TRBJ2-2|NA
CASSRASANTGELFF
TGTGCCAGCTCACGGGCTAGCGCGAACACCGGGGAGCTGTTTTTT
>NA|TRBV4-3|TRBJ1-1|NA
CASSPGRGGTEAFF
TGCGCCAGCAGCCCTGGACGGGGAGGGACTGAAGCTTTCTTT
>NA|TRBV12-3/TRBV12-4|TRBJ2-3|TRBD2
CASSPRTSGGTDTQYF
TGTGCCAGCAGTCCCCGGACTAGCGGGGGCACAGATACGCAGTATTTT
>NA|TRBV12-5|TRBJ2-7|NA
CASGGGLFPGEQYF
TGTGCTAGTGGTGGCGGACTCTTTCCCGGTGAGCAGTACTTC
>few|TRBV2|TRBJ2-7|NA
CASRGYEQYF
TGTGCCAGCAGGGGCTACGAGCAGTACTTC
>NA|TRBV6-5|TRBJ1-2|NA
CASSYGLSAYGYTF
TGTGCCAGCAGTTACGGTCTAAGTGCCTATGGCTACACCTTC
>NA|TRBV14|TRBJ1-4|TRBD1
CASSQGETGNEKLFF
TGTGCCAGCAGCCAAGGGGAGACAGGGAATGAAAAACTGTTTTTT
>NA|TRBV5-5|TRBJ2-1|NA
CASSFFRSSYNEQFF
TGTGCCAGCAGCTTCTTCCGGAGCTCCTACAATGAGCAGTTCTTC
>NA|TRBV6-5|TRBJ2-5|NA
CASRGTPPYQETQYF
TGTGCCAGCAGGGGGACACCGCCGTACCAAGAGACCCAGTACTTC
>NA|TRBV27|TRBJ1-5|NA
CASSAGTQNQPQHF
TGTGCCAGCAGTGCCGGGACACAGAATCAGCCCCAGCATTTT
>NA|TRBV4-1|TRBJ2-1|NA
CASSPTSDEQFF
TGCGCCAGCAGCCCTACGTCGGATGAGCAGTTCTTC
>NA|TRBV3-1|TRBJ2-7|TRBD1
CASSQDPGGEQYF
TGTGCCAGCAGCCAAGATCCAGGGGGCGAGCAGTACTTC
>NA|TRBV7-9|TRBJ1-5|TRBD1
CASSSTGSPSNQPQHF
TGTGCCAGCAGCTCGACAGGGTCCCCTAGCAATCAGCCCCAGCATTTT
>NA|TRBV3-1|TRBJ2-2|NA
CASSRGPGELFF
TGTGCCAGCAGCAGGGGCCCCGGGGAGCTGTTTTTT